This T cell receptor beta chain was sequenced during a study of beta chain features in type 1 diabetes. Every isolated RNA sample was fully reverse transcribed, so sequencing captured expressed TCRB transcripts. Method: immunoSEQ multiplex PCR; TCRdb's copy keeps in-frame clones and lacks some. The sample lists 150,000 or so clones; around a tenth were seen once. About this clone itself: What it binds is unknown.

General observations from the study: It was not settled here whether HLA type affects TCRB rearrangement. Patients with type 1 diabetes showed fewer VDJ junction insertions and more deletions. Naive, central memory and Treg TCRB repertoires seemed to resemble each other more closely in patients than they did in healthy donors.

Sequenced material: central memory CD4+ T cells from blood. This sequence was found in a middle-aged woman in good health.

The CDR3 coding sequence is TGTGCCAGCAGCTTAGGAACTAGCGGGGGGGCAGATACGCAGTATTTT. Amino acid sequence: CASSLGTSGGADTQYF. V gene TRBV7-2 combines with J gene TRBJ2-3; 13 bases are a match to TRBD2. This CDR3 is 16 amino acids long. CDR1 is SGHTA, CDR2 FQGNSA, per germline. With 1 base clipped from V and 4 bases from J, the junction kept 2 bases outside the gene matches.